The sequence of this T cell receptor beta chain was determined in a study of identical twins. Template switching (which added a universal primer site) was used, and cDNA carried unique molecular identifiers. Via MiXCR, TCRdb re-called the 5' RACE reads, giving one row per CDR3 protein. Found here are 1.5 million or so distinct CDR3 sequences, roughly a third of them singletons; the top ten hold 0.25% to 0.3%. Study observations and caveats: Monozygotic twin pairs showed more out-of-frame TCR alpha sharing than models estimated. Insertions ran lower in abundant cord blood beta clonotypes, though not in memory repertoires.

Regarding this clonotype: The antigen is undetermined.

This CDR3 contains 19 residues. V lost 4 bases to trimming and J lost 0 bases, with 20 bases between them. Per the germline V gene, CDR1 is SGHRS and CDR2 is YFSETQ. The receptor's source is a newborn girl in good health. The chain links TRBV5-1 to TRBJ2-6, with D possibly called TRBD1 or TRBD2 (6 bases each). The source material was cord blood. DNA of the CDR3: TGCGCCAGCAGCCCGGGGGCAGGGTCCGTTTTCTCTGGGGCCAACGTCCTGACTTTC. Its translation is CASSPGAGSVFSGANVLTF.